This paragraph covers one T cell receptor (beta chain) sequence. The antigen this receptor binds is unknown. The CDR3 sequence holds 13 residues, the cysteine and phenylalanine included. No nucleotide data were recorded. CDR1 is given as WSHSY and CDR2 as SAAADI, both from the germline V gene. Multiplex PCR with a touch-down protocol amplified TRB rearrangements, with the TRB-A and TRB-B primer pools combined in a single tube. Illumina adapters and sample indices were added to the amplicons through two consecutive PCR reactions performed with Phusion HS II polymerase. The amplicons were gel-purified using the NucleoSpin Gel and PCR Clean-up kit, after which quantification was performed by Qubit and quality was checked on an Agilent 2100 Bioanalyzer. Sequencing of the libraries was done on an Illumina MiSeq with 600-cycle, single-indexed, paired-end runs. From the authors' description of their analysis: MiXCR version 2.1.12, together with the default MiXCR reference library, was used to align and assemble the TRB reads. A clone was defined by each unique CDR3 nucleotide sequence, and analysis was restricted to productive sequences with at least two reads. Repertoire diversity was assessed by alpha-parameterized diversity profiles (alpha 0 to 5), including Shannon (alpha 1) and Simpson (alpha 2) indices, computed with an R script. The tcR package was used to compute combinatorial TRB VJ usage, which was then compared between cohorts by principal component analysis with ade4. TCRbeta CDR3s were clustered with GLIPH on cohort pairs matched by age and read depth, and cluster frequencies were compared by Wilcoxon test. Reprocessed by TCRdb, the reads give a single entry per CDR3 protein sequence, without DNA. The V and J calls follow TCRdb's processing rather than the paper's. Per the sample table, the count is under 13,000 distinct CDR3 sequences. Roughly 33% of the sample is taken by the ten largest.

Each sample's TRB amplification started from 250 ng of peripheral blood genomic DNA, which corresponds to tens of thousands of genome equivalents. The data stem from a study of T cell clusters in autoimmune cytopenias (dated by TCRdb to the late 2010s). Context from the whole study: Of the 40 or so healthy donor controls, around 23 were female, and the group had a mean age of approximately 55 years and a median age of roughly 62 years. The median TRB sequencing depth was 50,000 to 60,000 reads per sample, and the median number of distinct TRB clonotypes was roughly 2,200 per sample. TRB and IGH repertoires from peripheral blood were sequenced in autoimmune cytopenia patients at active disease and during treatment follow-up, with healthy, CLL and autoimmune hepatitis controls included alongside. The study was designed to test whether a disease-specific immune repertoire signature usable as a blood-based biomarker is carried by autoimmune cytopenia patients. For primary cytopenia, under 30 age-matched healthy donors were used as controls, and for secondary cytopenia, more than 13 age-matched CLL patients were used as controls. The comparison group for autoimmune hepatitis repertoires was over 20 healthy donors matched for age and sex.

Broader findings and caveats from the paper: The GLIPH analysis suggested a lack of physiological T cell clusters in primary autoimmune cytopenia patients, since a few dozen clusters were exclusive to healthy donors whereas 17 were exclusive to patients. TRB repertoire shifts, with less even repertoires observed in secondary cytopenia and CLL, were mostly attributed to lymphoma bias rather than autoimmunity. Healthy donors had almost three times as many exclusive TRB clusters as active autoimmune hepatitis patients, a finding consistent with an autoimmunity-wide signature. The cluster-lack signature was not seen for secondary cytopenia versus CLL, apparently masked by the dominant lymphoma-associated repertoire. The T cell clusters were defined in silico only, and their functional role remained to be validated experimentally.

Separately, the same data were catalogued under a study of T cell repertoires in aging, cancer and after chemotherapy. The second study also describes: Six donor age groups were covered, ranging from 30 or younger up to 70 or older, and each group contained at least three individuals. Control TCR repertoires from healthy donors were recorded over several months to years, and clear clonal overlap was observed across re-sampling. Several million TCR reads were contained in the full dataset. Compared with age-matched healthy donors, untreated patients with hematological or solid cancers had significantly lower TCR diversity and higher clonality in blood. Declining TCR diversity with age in healthy donors was mainly explained by loss of richness; in cancer patients, loss of evenness also contributed. In both cancer cohorts, the median generation probability rose over the chemotherapy interval, which suggests that the repertoire was reconstituted through rebound thymic output. According to the authors, the repertoire data do not allow conclusions to be drawn about immunological memory after chemotherapy. The study profiled peripheral blood TCR beta repertoires from healthy donors and cancer patients to examine immunoaging and T cell reconstitution after chemotherapy. The cohort comprised 200 to 250 cancer patients, approximately 90 with hematological and some 120 with solid cancers, plus 95 healthy donors as a reference group. MiXCR versions 2.12 and 3.0.5 were used to process TRB sequences. The repertoire metrics were Shannon diversity, evenness, clonality (calculated as one minus evenness), and diversity profiles parameterized by alpha from 0 to 5. Generation probabilities of clones in paired pre- and post-chemotherapy samples were computed with the IGoR algorithm.

The TCR originated in a human donor in good health. The rearranged chain carries TRBV10-2 and TRBJ2-2. Sequencing input: peripheral blood. The CDR3 corresponds to CASRQPNTGELFF.